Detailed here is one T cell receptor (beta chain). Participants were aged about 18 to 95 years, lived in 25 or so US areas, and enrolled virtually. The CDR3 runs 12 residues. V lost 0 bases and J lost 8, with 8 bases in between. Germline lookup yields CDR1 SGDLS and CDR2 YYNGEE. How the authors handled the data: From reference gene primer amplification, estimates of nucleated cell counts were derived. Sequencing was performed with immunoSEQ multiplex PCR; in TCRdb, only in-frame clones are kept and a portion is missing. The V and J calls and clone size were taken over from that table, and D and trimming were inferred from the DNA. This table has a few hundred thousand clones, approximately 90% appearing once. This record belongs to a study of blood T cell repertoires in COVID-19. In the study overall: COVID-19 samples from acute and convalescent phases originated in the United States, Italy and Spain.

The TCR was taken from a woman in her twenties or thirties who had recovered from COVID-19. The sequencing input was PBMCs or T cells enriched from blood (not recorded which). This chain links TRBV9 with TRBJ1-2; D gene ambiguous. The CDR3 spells CASSVGVNGYTF. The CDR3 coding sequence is TGTGCCAGCAGCGTAGGAGTGAACGGCTACACCTTC. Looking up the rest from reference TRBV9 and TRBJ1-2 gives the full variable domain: DSGVTQTPKHLITATGQRVTLRCSPRSGDLSVYWYQQSLDQGLQFLIQYYNGEERAKGNILERFSAQQFPDLHSELNLSSLELGDSALYFCASSVGVNGYTFGSGTRLTVV.